This TCR beta chain was captured by sequencing in a study of identical twins. Findings and limits, study-wide: Whereas memory repertoires showed no such difference, abundant cord blood beta clonotypes carried fewer insertions. It was possible that invariant MAIT and iNKT cells partly confounded the zero-insertion analyses.

TCRdb re-analysed the 5' RACE reads in MiXCR, keeping a single row per CDR3 protein. The sample holds hundreds of thousands of distinct CDR3 sequences, about 8.9% seen once. The CDR3 spans 15 residues. The germline V gene encodes CDR1 DFQATT and CDR2 SNEGSKA (reference sequence). The trim removed 3 bases at V and 2 bases at J, leaving 6 bases unmatched. Every donor was a healthy Caucasian. This clonotype was recorded at least ten times. The target antigen is unknown. The sample was also reused in another study, on yellow fever vaccine responses in identical twins.

Sequencing used memory (CD45RO+) T cells sorted from blood. The clonotype was recovered from a woman younger than 35 in good health. V gene TRBV20-1 combines with J gene TRBJ1-5; 8 positions match TRBD1. Written as DNA, the CDR3 is TGCAGTGCTAGTAAAGAGACAGGGGGCAATCAGCCCCAGCATTTT. This gives the protein CSASKETGGNQPQHF.